This passage covers 18 T cell receptor beta chains from one sample sequenced in a study of vaccination and CD4 T cells after COVID-19. TCRdb analysed the PCR reads with MiXCR anew, one entry per CDR3 protein. The table shows about 19,000 distinct CDR3 sequences, with around 62% occurring only once. The source material was CD4+ T cells from blood, sampled before SARS-CoV-2 vaccination. Every receptor here comes from a human donor who had recovered from COVID-19.

The chain carries TRBV20-1 and TRBJ2-5; D is perhaps TRBD2 (5 bases). Germline V gene sequence: CDR1 DFQATT, CDR2 SNEGSKA (reference sequence). The germline V and J ends were trimmed by 0 bases and 4 bases, with 21 bases remaining between them. This CDR3 region has 17 residues. The CDR3 loop is CSARDPYGRVGGETQYF. As DNA, the CDR3 is TGCAGTGCTAGAGACCCCTACGGGCGGGTGGGTGGAGAGACCCAGTACTTC.

The genes are TRBV7-6 and TRBJ1-1; the match to TRBD1 covers 7 bases. The CDR3 has 15 residues. The V segment lost 0 bases and the J segment 3 bases; nucleotides outside the gene matches: 4. In germline, CDR1 is SGHVS, CDR2 FNYEAQ. CDR3 amino acids: CASSLAPTGDTEAFF. For the CDR3, the DNA is TGTGCCAGCAGCTTAGCGCCCACAGGGGACACTGAAGCTTTCTTT.

This rearrangement joins TRBV7-2 to TRBJ2-7; TRBD2 agrees at 8 bases. The V segment lost 0 bases and the J segment 3 bases; nucleotides outside the gene matches: 10. The CDR3 loop spans 17 amino acids. The germline V gene encodes CDR1 SGHTA and CDR2 FQGNSA. DNA of the CDR3: TGTGCCAGCAGCTTAGCTTCGAGCGGGGGACTTTACTACGAGCAGTACTTC. As protein: CASSLASSGGLYYEQYF.

V and J are TRBV20-1 and TRBJ2-7; TRBD2 aligns across 8 bases. From germline, CDR1 is DFQATT and CDR2 SNEGSKA (reference sequence). The CDR3 length is 12 residues. V trimming: 5 bases; J trimming: 3 bases; junction bases outside the gene matches: 3. As DNA, the CDR3 is TGCAGTGCTCCCAGCGGGGGCTACGAGCAGTACTTC. It encodes CSAPSGGYEQYF.

V usage is TRBV15 and J usage is TRBJ1-2; D gene ambiguous. This CDR3 is 15 amino acids long. Per the germline V gene, CDR1 is LNHNV and CDR2 is YYDKDF (reference sequence). The V end was cut by 4 bases, the J end by 8 bases, with 20 bases between. In DNA form, the CDR3 reads TGTGCCACCAGCAAGTCTGGGATCGGTGGTCGGGGCTACACCTTC. This codes for CATSKSGIGGRGYTF.

The chain links TRBV6-1 to TRBJ1-1, with TRBD1 identical over 7 bases. This CDR3 has 15 amino acids. Germline assignment: CDR1 MNHNS and CDR2 SASEGT. The junction had 7 bases not matched to a gene; V was cut back by 1 base and J by 5 bases. Here the CDR3 DNA reads TGTGCCAGCAGTGAAGTGGCAGGGGGAAGGACTGAAGCTTTCTTT. Amino acid sequence: CASSEVAGGRTEAFF.

This clonotype was detected a few times. CDR3 loop: CASSATSGSYEQYF. For the CDR3, the DNA is TGTGCCAGCAGTGCGACTAGCGGGAGTTACGAGCAGTACTTC. The chain uses TRBV12-3 or TRBV12-4 and TRBJ2-7, with 12 positions matching TRBD2. The CDR3 runs 14 residues. The V segment lost 5 bases and the J segment 4 bases; nucleotides outside the gene matches: 3.

The V call is TRBV6-5, the J call TRBJ1-4; 7 nucleotides match TRBD1. This CDR3 region has 15 residues. Germline CDR1 MNHEY, CDR2 SVGAGI. The ends lost 1 base at V and 6 bases at J; junction bases unmatched: 5. In nucleotides, the CDR3 is TGTGCCAGCAGTTACTATAGACAGGGTCATGAAAAACTGTTTTTT. Its protein is CASSYYRQGHEKLFF.

The J gene is TRBJ2-7, the V gene TRBV28; 8 bases map to TRBD1. J lost 5 bases, V lost 5 bases, and 8 bases had no gene match. This CDR3 has 14 residues. Germline V CDR1 and CDR2: MDHEN, SYDVKM. The CDR3 coding sequence is TGTGCCAGCAGTCCGGACAGGGTAAACCACGAGCAGTACTTC. It specifies CASSPDRVNHEQYF.

The J gene is TRBJ1-5, the V gene TRBV20-1, with 8 bases fitting TRBD1. The CDR3 totals 12 residues. Losses at the gene ends were 2 bases for V and 7 bases for J; bases not matched to a gene: 1. Germline-derived CDR1 and CDR2 are DFQATT and SNEGSKA (reference sequence). The CDR3: CSARTGGQPQHF. The CDR3 region has the DNA TGCAGTGCTAGAACAGGGGGACAGCCCCAGCATTTT.

The V call is TRBV2, the J call TRBJ2-3, with D unresolved. CDR1 is SNHLY, CDR2 FYNNEI, per germline. Trimming stripped 8 bases from V and 0 bases from J, with 12 bases between. The CDR3 length is 14 residues. CDR3 region: CASGLTTSTDTQYF. The CDR3 bases are TGTGCCAGCGGATTAACCACTAGCACAGATACGCAGTATTTT.

This clonotype was found a few times. The rearrangement uses TRBV28 and TRBJ1-6; D possibly corresponds to TRBD1 (5 bases). Between the trimmed V and J ends, which lost 3 bases and 10 bases, there was a span of 10 bases. The CDR3 contains 13 residues. Germline V gene lookup returns CDR1 MDHEN and CDR2 SYDVKM. The CDR3 bases are TGTGCCAGCAGTTTTAGGAGGGACTCACCCCTCCACTTT. Translation gives CASSFRRDSPLHF.

V is TRBV28 and J is TRBJ2-1; D perhaps matches TRBD1 (6 bases). Germline loops: CDR1 MDHEN, CDR2 SYDVKM. Trimming shortened V by 3 bases and J by 5 bases, and 11 bases separated the two germline ends. CDR3 size: 14 residues. The CDR3 DNA is TGTGCCAGCAGTTTTTACGGACAGCACAATGAGCAGTTCTTC. As protein: CASSFYGQHNEQFF.

The chain couples TRBV10-1 to TRBJ2-5, with D perhaps assigned TRBD1 or TRBD2 (5 bases each). Trimming took off 3 bases at V and 2 bases at J, with 19 bases between the two ends. Germline CDR1 is WNHNN and CDR2 is SYGVQD (reference sequence). The CDR3 is made up of 17 amino acids. The CDR3, as DNA: TGCGCCAGCAGTGAAGGGACCTCATCCCTTGCTCAAGAGACCCAGTACTTC. Protein: CASSEGTSSLAQETQYF.

The rearrangement joins TRBV6-1 to TRBJ1-3, with D unclear. V lost 5 bases to trimming and J lost 4 bases, with 9 bases between them. CDR1 is MNHNS, CDR2 SASEGT, per germline. The CDR3 spans 13 residues. The CDR3 DNA is TGTGCCAGCAGTCGAGGGTACGGAAACACCATATATTTT. Amino acids: CASSRGYGNTIYF.

This sequence joins TRBV20-1 and TRBJ2-7, with D perhaps TRBD1 (6 bases). This CDR3 comprises 12 residues. CDR1 and CDR2 (germline): DFQATT, SNEGSKA (reference sequence). The V and J ends lost 3 bases and 8 bases respectively, with 14 bases between them. CDR3 loop: CSASSRGYQQYF. Written as DNA, the CDR3 is TGCAGTGCTAGTTCCAGGGGTTACCAGCAGTACTTC.

This clonotype was seen more than once but under ten times. The V and J genes are TRBV15 and TRBJ1-1; 8 positions agree with TRBD1. J gave up 10 bases and V 0 bases, and 10 bases lay outside the gene matches. CDR3 size: 15 residues. CDR1 and CDR2 (germline): LNHNV, YYDKDF (reference sequence). CDR3 sequence: CATSRDGTGRGGAFF. The DNA for the CDR3 is TGTGCCACCAGCAGAGATGGGACAGGTCGGGGGGGAGCTTTCTTT.

This chain joins TRBV25-1 and TRBJ2-5, with 7 nucleotides matching TRBD2. The V gene end was trimmed by 4 bases and the J gene end by 2 bases; junction bases not matched to a gene: 10. The CDR3 covers 16 residues. Germline CDR1 reads MGHDK; CDR2 reads SYGVNS. The CDR3 is CASSGTSGTMQETQYF. In DNA form, the CDR3 reads TGTGCCAGCAGTGGAACTTCCGGGACTATGCAAGAGACCCAGTACTTC.